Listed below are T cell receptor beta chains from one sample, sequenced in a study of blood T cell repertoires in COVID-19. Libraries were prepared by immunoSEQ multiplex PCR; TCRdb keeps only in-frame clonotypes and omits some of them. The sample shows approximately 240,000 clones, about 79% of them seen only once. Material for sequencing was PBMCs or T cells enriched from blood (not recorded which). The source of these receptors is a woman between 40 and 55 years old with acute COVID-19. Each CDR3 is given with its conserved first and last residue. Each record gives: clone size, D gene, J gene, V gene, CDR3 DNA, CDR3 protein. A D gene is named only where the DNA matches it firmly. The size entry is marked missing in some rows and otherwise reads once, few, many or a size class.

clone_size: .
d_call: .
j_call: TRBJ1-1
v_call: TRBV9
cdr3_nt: TGTGCCAGCAGGGCGCGGGGCGTCGGAGACACTGAAGCTTTCTTT
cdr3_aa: CASRARGVGDTEAFF

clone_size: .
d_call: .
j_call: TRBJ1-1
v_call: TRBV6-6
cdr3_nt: TGTGCCAGCAGTTCTTGGACAGACGGTCCTGAAGCTTTCTTT
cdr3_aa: CASSSWTDGPEAFF

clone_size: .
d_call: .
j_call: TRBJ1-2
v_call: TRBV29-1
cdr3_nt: TGCAGCGTTGGAGGATACCCCTATGGCTACACCTTC
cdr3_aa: CSVGGYPYGYTF

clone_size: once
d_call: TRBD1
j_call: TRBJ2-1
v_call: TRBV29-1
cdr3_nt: TGCAGCGTTGAAGGACAGGGGGCTGGTGAGCAGTTCTTC
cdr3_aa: CSVEGQGAGEQFF

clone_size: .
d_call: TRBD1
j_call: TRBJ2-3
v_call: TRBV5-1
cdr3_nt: TGCGCCAGCAGCGCCCCCCAGGGGGAAACAGATACGCAGTATTTT
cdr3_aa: CASSAPQGETDTQYF

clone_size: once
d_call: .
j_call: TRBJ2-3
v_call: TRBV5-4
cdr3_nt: TGTGCCAGCAGCTTGGACAGCGGACTTACCACAGATACGCAGTATTTT
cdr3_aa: CASSLDSGLTTDTQYF

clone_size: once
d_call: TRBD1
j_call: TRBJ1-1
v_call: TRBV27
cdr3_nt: TGTGCCAGCAGTAGGGGGCAGGCTGAAGCTTTCTTT
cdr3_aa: CASSRGQAEAFF

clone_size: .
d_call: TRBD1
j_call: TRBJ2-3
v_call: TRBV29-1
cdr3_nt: TGCAGCGTCTTAAACGGACAGGGCGGGGCAGATACGCAGTATTTT
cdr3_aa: CSVLNGQGGADTQYF

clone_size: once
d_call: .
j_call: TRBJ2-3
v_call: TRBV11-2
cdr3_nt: TGTGCCAGCAGCTTAGAGCACAGACCTGCAGATACGCAGTATTTT
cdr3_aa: CASSLEHRPADTQYF

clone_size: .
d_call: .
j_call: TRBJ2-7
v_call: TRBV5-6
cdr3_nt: TGTGCCAGCAGCTTGGCCGCGTCCGGCGAGCAGTACTTC
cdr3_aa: CASSLAASGEQYF

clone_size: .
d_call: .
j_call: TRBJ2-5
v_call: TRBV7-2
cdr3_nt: TGTGCCAGCAGCTTAGTAGTCCTAGCCCAAGAGACCCAGTACTTC
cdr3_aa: CASSLVVLAQETQYF

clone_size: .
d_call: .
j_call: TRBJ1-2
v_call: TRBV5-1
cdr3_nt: TGCGCCAGCAGCTCTATACAGGGTCAGACCTTC
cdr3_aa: CASSSIQGQTF

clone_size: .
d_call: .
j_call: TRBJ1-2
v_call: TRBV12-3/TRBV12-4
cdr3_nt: TGTGCCAGCAGTTTAAATTCTAGAGGCTACACCTTC
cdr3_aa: CASSLNSRGYTF

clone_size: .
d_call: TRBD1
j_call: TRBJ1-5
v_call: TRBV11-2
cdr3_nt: TGTGCCAGCAGCTTATTGGGGACAGGCTATAGCAATCAGCCCCAGCATTTT
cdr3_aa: CASSLLGTGYSNQPQHF

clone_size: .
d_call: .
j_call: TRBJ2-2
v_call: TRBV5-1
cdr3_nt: TGCGCCGGATCCACGGGGAACACCGGGGAGCTGTTTTTT
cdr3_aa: CAGSTGNTGELFF

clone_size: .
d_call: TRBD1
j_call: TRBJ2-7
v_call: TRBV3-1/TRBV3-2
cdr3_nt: TGTGCCAGCAGCCCTGCCCCGGGACAGGGAAATCGAGGTGGTGACGAGCAGTACTTC
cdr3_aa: CASSPAPGQGNRGGDEQYF

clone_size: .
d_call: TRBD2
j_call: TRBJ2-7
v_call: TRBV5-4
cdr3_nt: TGTGCCAGCAGCTCCGGACTTCGCGGGGGATCCAAATCCTACGAGCAGTACTTC
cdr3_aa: CASSSGLRGGSKSYEQYF

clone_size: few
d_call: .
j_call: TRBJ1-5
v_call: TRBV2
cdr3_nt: TGTGCCTCCGCGATCAACGGGCCCCAGCATTTT
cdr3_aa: CASAINGPQHF

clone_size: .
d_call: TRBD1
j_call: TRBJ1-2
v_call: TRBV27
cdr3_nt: TGTGCCAGCAGTCCATCTGACAGGGAAGGAAAGGGCTACACCTTC
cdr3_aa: CASSPSDREGKGYTF

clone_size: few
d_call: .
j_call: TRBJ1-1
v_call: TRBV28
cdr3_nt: TGTGCCAGCAGTTTGTCCCGGGACACTGAAGCTTTCTTT
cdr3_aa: CASSLSRDTEAFF

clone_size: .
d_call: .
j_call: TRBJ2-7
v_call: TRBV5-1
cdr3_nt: TGCGCCAGCAGACAGGGCCCCACCACCTACGAGCAGTACTTC
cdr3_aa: CASRQGPTTYEQYF

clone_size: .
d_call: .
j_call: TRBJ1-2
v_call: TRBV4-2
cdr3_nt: TGTGCCAGCAGCCAACAACACGCTACAGGGAACTATGGCTACACCTTC
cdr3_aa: CASSQQHATGNYGYTF

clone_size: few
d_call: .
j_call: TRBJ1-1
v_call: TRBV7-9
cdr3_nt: TGTGCCAGCACCTTAACGGCCTCCGGGGTGGGTGAAGCTTTCTTT
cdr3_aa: CASTLTASGVGEAFF

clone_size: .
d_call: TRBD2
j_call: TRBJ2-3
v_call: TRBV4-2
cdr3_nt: TGTGCCAGCAGCCAAGGGGCTAGCGGGGGTACAGATACGCAGTATTTT
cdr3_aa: CASSQGASGGTDTQYF

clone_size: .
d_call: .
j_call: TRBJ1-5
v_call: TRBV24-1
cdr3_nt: TGTGCCGCCCGGGATTTTGGAGGCAATCAGCCCCAGCATTTT
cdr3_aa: CAARDFGGNQPQHF

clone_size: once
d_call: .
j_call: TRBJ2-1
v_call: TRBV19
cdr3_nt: TGTGCCAGTAGTAGAAGCGGCGCTTACAATGAGCAGTTCTTC
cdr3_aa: CASSRSGAYNEQFF

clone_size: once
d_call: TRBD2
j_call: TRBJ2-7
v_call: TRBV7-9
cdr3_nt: TGTGCCAGCAGCTCCTCCGGGACTAGCGGGAAGGGAATCTACGAGCAGTACTTC
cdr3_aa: CASSSSGTSGKGIYEQYF

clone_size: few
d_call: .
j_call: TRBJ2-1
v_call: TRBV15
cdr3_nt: TGTGCCACCAGCAGAGAATTAGCGACTTACAATGAGCAGTTCTTC
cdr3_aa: CATSRELATYNEQFF

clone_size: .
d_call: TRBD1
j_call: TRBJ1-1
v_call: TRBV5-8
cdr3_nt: TGTGCCAGCAGCTTACAGGGGGGGAACACTGAAGCTTTCTTT
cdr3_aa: CASSLQGGNTEAFF

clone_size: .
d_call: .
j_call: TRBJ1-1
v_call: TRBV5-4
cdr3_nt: TGTGCCAGCAGCTTGCAGGAAGTAGGGAACACTGAAGCTTTCTTT
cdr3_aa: CASSLQEVGNTEAFF

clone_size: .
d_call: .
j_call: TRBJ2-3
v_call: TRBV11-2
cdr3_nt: TGTGCCAGCAGCTCTAACAATCGAAATTCGGGGGAGAATTTT
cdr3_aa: CASSSNNRNSGENF

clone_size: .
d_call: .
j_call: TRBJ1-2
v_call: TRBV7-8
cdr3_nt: TGTGCCAGCAGCTTAGCGCGCATAGGGGTCCCCTATGGCTACACCTTC
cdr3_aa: CASSLARIGVPYGYTF

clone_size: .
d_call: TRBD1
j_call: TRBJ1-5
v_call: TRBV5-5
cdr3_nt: TGTGCCAGCAGCTTGGATAATATGGACAGGACGGCGTATCAGCCCCAGCATTTT
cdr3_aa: CASSLDNMDRTAYQPQHF

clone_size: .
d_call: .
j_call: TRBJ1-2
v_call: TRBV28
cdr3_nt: TGTGCCAGCAGTTTAAACGTTGGGGTCGGTGAAAGGGGTGGCTACACCTTC
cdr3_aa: CASSLNVGVGERGGYTF

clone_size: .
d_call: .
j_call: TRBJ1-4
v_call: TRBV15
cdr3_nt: TGTGCCACAGTCACAGGGAATGATGACAAACTGTTTTTT
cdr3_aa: CATVTGNDDKLFF

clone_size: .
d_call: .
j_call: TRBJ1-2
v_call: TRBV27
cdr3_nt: TGTGCCAGCAGTTTTACCAGTACCTATGGCTACACCTTC
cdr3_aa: CASSFTSTYGYTF

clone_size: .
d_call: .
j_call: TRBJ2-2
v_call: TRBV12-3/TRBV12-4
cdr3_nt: TGTGCCAGCAGCCCTCAGACTACCGGGGAGCTGTTTTTT
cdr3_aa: CASSPQTTGELFF

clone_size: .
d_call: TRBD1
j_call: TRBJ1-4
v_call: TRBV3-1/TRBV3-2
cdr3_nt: TGTGCCAGCAGTGACAGGGGATTAGCTAATGAAAAACTGTTTTTT
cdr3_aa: CASSDRGLANEKLFF

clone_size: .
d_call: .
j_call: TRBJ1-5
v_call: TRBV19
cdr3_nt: TGTGCCAGCCGCCCCGGACAGACTAATAGCAATCAGCCCCAGCATTTT
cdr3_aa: CASRPGQTNSNQPQHF

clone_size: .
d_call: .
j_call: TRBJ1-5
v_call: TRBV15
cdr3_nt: TGTGCCACCAGCAGAGTACCCGGGAATCGAGCCCAGCATTTT
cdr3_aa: CATSRVPGNRAQHF

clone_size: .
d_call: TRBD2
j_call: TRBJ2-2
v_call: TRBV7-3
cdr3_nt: TGTGCCAGCAGCTTAAGGGGACTAGGAAGCACCGGGGAGCTGTTTTTT
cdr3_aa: CASSLRGLGSTGELFF

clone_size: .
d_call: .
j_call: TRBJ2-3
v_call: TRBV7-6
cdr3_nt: TGTGCCAGCAGCGGGGGGACGCAGTATTTT
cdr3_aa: CASSGGTQYF

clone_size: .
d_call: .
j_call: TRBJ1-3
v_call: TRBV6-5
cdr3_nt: TGTGCCAGCAGCCGGGCAGGGAACTCTGGAAACACCATATATTTT
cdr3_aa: CASSRAGNSGNTIYF

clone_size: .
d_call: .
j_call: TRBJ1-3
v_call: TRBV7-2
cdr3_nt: TGTGCCAGCAGCCCCCAGTCGGGTCCTGGAAACACCATATATTTT
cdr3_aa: CASSPQSGPGNTIYF

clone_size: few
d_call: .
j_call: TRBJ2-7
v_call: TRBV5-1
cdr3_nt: TGCGCCAGCAGCTTTCTACAGGGATCCTACGAGCAGTACTTC
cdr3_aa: CASSFLQGSYEQYF